A selection of T cell receptor beta chains follows, all from one sample in a study of shared clonotypes between healthy human individuals. The assay was immunoSEQ multiplex PCR, and TCRdb's table has in-frame clones only and misses some. The table has a few million clones, about 94% seen once. Sequenced input: naive CD8+ T cells from PBMCs. The receptors here all came from a man aged 18 to 35 in good health. Some clones in this sample may be carry-over from other donors' samples. The CDR3 runs from the conserved cysteine through the conserved F or W. A D gene is named only where the DNA matches it firmly. For some rows the clone size is stated as once, few or many, or as a class when expanded; others skip it.

clone_size | d_call | j_call | v_call | cdr3_nt | cdr3_aa
NA | NA | TRBJ1-2 | TRBV6-5 | TGTGCCAGCACTACAGGGCACCCTCTAAATGGCTACACCTTC | CASTTGHPLNGYTF
NA | NA | TRBJ2-7 | TRBV5-5 | TGTGCCAGCAGCCCGGGGAGCGGATCCTACGAGCAGTACTTC | CASSPGSGSYEQYF
NA | NA | TRBJ1-2 | TRBV27 | TGTGCCAGCAGTTTATCCATGGGCGGGCACTATGGCTACACCTTC | CASSLSMGGHYGYTF
NA | NA | TRBJ2-5 | TRBV9 | TGTGCCAGCAGCGAATTACCGGGACGGACTCAAGAGACCCAGTACTTC | CASSELPGRTQETQYF
NA | NA | TRBJ1-3 | TRBV7-8 | TGTGCCAGCAGACTCGGACAGAGCTCTGGAAACACCATATATTTT | CASRLGQSSGNTIYF
NA | TRBD1 | TRBJ1-1 | TRBV4-2 | TGTGCCAGCGCCAACTGGGACAGGGTAGGTACTGAAGCTTTCTTT | CASANWDRVGTEAFF
NA | TRBD1 | TRBJ1-2 | TRBV7-9 | TGTGCCAGCAGCTTACCCCCCGACAGGGAGATCTATGGCTACACCTTC | CASSLPPDREIYGYTF
NA | TRBD1 | TRBJ2-7 | TRBV7-2 | TGTGCCAGCAGCTCTCTTCCGGGACAGCCATACGAGCAGTACTTC | CASSSLPGQPYEQYF
NA | TRBD1 | TRBJ2-1 | TRBV27 | TGTGCCAGCAGTTTAGTCGGGACAGGGGGCAAGAATGAGCAGTTCTTC | CASSLVGTGGKNEQFF
NA | TRBD1 | TRBJ2-6 | TRBV29-1 | TGCAGCGCGGAGCAACAGGGGTCGGCTGGGGCCAACGTCCTGACTTTC | CSAEQQGSAGANVLTF
NA | NA | TRBJ2-7 | TRBV7-9 | TGTGCCAGCAGCCGGTTTGACAGCCCCTACGAGCAGTACTTC | CASSRFDSPYEQYF
NA | NA | TRBJ2-1 | TRBV5-1 | TGCGCCAGCAGCTCCCCCTCCTACAATGAGCAGTTCTTC | CASSSPSYNEQFF
NA | TRBD2 | TRBJ2-1 | TRBV29-1 | TGCAGCGTCGGTCACTCTAGCGGGATCGACAATGAGCAGTTCTTC | CSVGHSSGIDNEQFF
NA | NA | TRBJ2-7 | TRBV11-2 | TGTGCCAGCAGCTCTCGGGAGTCAGACTACGAGCAGTACTTC | CASSSRESDYEQYF
NA | NA | TRBJ2-1 | TRBV2 | TGTGCCAGCACCCGAACGGGAGAGGGATACAATGAGCAGTTCTTC | CASTRTGEGYNEQFF
NA | NA | TRBJ1-1 | TRBV27 | TGTGCCAGCAGTTTTGGGGCGGGCCCTGAAGCTTTCTTT | CASSFGAGPEAFF
NA | TRBD1 | TRBJ2-2 | TRBV5-1 | TGCGCCAGCGGCCGGGACAGGGTGGTACCCGGGGAGCTGTTTTTT | CASGRDRVVPGELFF
NA | NA | TRBJ2-7 | TRBV2 | TGTGCCAGCTCGGGGGGCTGGGAGGGCCACTACGAGCAGTACTTC | CASSGGWEGHYEQYF
NA | TRBD1 | TRBJ2-2 | TRBV5-1 | TGCGCCAGCAGCTCGGCCGGGACAGTGAACACCGGGGAGCTGTTTTTT | CASSSAGTVNTGELFF
NA | NA | TRBJ2-1 | TRBV6-1 | TGTGCCAGCAGTGGGGAGCTCCCCGCCACCTACAATGAGCAGTTCTTC | CASSGELPATYNEQFF
NA | NA | TRBJ2-7 | TRBV10-3 | TGTGCCATCAGTGAGAAGGACACCACCTCCTACGAGCAGTACTTC | CAISEKDTTSYEQYF
once | NA | TRBJ1-1 | TRBV6-4 | TGTGCCAGCAGTGACTCGATGGGGAGTTTGTCTGGAGAAGCTTTCTTT | CASSDSMGSLSGEAFF
NA | NA | TRBJ2-1 | TRBV14 | TGTGCCAGCAGCCTGGGGACCCGCAATGAGCAGTTCTTC | CASSLGTRNEQFF
NA | NA | TRBJ2-2 | TRBV11-3 | TGTGCCAGCAGCTTCGGCGGGACCCAGAACACCGGGGAGCTGTTTTTT | CASSFGGTQNTGELFF
NA | NA | TRBJ2-1 | TRBV9 | TGTGCCAGCAGCGTAGCGAGGGGAGAGAACAATGAGCAGTTCTTC | CASSVARGENNEQFF
NA | TRBD1 | TRBJ1-1 | TRBV28 | TGTGCCAGCAGTTTATACGGACAGGGGCTGACTGAAGCTTTCTTT | CASSLYGQGLTEAFF
NA | TRBD2 | TRBJ2-5 | TRBV7-9 | TGTGCCAGCCACCGGGGGGAGTTAGGAGAGACCCAGTACTTC | CASHRGELGETQYF
NA | NA | TRBJ1-1 | TRBV11-3 | TGTGCCAGCAGCTTAGTAGGGAACACTGAAGCTTTCTTT | CASSLVGNTEAFF